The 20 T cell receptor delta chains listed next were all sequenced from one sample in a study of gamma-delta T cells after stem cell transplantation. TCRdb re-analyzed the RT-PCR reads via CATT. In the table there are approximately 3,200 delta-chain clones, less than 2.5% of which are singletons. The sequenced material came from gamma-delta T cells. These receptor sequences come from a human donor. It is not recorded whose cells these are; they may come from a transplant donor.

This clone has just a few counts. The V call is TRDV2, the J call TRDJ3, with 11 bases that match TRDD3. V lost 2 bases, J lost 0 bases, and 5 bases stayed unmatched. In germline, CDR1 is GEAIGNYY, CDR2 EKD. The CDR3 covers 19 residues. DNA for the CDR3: TGTGCCTGTGACAAGTTACTGGGGGATAGCTCCTGGGACACCCGACAGATGTTTTTC. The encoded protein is CACDKLLGDSSWDTRQMFF.

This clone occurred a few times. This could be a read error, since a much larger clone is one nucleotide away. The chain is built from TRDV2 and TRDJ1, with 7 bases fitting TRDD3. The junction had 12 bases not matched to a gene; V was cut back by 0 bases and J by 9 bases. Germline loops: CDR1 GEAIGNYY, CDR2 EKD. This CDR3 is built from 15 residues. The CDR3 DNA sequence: TGTGCCTGTGACACCGTCTCTGTACTGGGGATCGAACTCATCTTT. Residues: CACDTVSVLGIELIF.

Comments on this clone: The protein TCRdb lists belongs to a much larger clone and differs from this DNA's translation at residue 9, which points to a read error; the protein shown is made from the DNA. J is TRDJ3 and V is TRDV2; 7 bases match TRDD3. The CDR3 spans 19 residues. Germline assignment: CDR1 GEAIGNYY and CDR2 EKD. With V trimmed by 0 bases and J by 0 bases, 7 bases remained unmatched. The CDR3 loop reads CACDTVGGASSWDTRQMFF. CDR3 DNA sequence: TGTGCCTGTGACACCGTTGGGGGAGCGAGCTCCTGGGACACCCGACAGATGTTTTTC.

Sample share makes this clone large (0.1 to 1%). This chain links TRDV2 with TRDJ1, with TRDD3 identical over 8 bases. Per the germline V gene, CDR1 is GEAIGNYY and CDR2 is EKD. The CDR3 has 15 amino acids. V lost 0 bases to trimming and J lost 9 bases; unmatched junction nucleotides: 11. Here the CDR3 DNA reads TGTGCCTGTGACACCGTCTCTGTACTGGGGGTCGAACTCATCTTT. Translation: CACDTVSVLGVELIF.

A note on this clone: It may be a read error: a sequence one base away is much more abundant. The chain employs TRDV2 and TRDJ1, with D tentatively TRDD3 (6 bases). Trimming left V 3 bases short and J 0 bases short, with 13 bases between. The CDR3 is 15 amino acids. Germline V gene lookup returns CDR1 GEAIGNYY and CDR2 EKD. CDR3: CACDARGTYTDKLIF. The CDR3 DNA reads TGTGCCTGTGACGCCCGGGGGACGTACACCGATAAACTCATCTTT.

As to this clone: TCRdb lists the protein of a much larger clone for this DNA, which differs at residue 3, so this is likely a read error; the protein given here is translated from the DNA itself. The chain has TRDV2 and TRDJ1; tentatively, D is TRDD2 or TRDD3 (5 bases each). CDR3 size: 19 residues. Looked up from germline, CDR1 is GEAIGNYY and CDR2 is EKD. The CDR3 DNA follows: TGTGCCTATGACACTCTACCTACTGGCCTCCATGGGGACACCGATAAACTCATCTTT. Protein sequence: CAYDTLPTGLHGDTDKLIF.

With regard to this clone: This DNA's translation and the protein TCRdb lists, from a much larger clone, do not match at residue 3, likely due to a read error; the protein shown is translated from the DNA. The CDR3 is CARDLLGERGNTDKLIF. The DNA of the CDR3 is TGTGCCCGTGACCTACTGGGGGAGAGGGGGAACACCGATAAACTCATCTTT. The chain uses TRDV2 and TRDJ1, with 9 nucleotides matching TRDD3. The CDR3 is made up of 17 amino acids. The germline gives CDR1 GEAIGNYY, CDR2 EKD.

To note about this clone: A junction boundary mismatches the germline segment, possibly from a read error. In DNA form, the CDR3 reads TGTGCCTGTGACACCGGGTGGGGGAAATCCTGGGGCACCCGACAGATGTTTTTC. It encodes CACDTGWGKSWGTRQMFF. V and J are TRDV2 and TRDJ3, with 7 bases that match TRDD3. CDR1 GEAIGNYY and CDR2 EKD come from the germline V gene. The CDR3 loop spans 18 amino acids.

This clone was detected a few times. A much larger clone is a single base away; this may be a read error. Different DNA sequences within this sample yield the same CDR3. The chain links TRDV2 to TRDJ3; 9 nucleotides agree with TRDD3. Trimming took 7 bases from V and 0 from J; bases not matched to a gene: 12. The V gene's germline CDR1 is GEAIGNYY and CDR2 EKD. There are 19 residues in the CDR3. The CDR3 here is CACDSSGGFSSWDTRQMFF. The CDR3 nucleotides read TGTGCCTGCGACTCCTCTGGGGGATTCAGCTCCTGGGACACCCGACAGATGTTTTTC.

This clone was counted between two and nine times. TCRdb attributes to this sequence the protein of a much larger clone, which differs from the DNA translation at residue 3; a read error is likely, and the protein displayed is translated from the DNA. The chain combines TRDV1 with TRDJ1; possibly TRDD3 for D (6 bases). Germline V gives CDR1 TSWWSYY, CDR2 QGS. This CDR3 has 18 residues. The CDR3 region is CAPGDSTKGGEYTDKLIF. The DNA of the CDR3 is TGTGCTCCTGGGGACAGTACCAAGGGCGGGGAGTACACCGATAAACTCATCTTT.

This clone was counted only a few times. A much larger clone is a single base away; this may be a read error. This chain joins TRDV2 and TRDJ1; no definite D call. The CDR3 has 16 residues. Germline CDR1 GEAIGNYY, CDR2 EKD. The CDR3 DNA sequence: TGTGCCCGTGACACCGTCCTGGCTGGAGACACCGATAAACTCATCTTT. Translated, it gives CARDTVLAGDTDKLIF.

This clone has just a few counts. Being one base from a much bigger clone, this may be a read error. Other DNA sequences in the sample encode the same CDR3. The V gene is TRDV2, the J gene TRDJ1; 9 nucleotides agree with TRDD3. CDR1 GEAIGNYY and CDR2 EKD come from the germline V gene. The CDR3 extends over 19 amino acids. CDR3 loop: CACDPLLGEHPTYTDKLIF. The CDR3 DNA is TGTGCCTGTGACCCCTTACTGGGGGAACACCCTACGTACACCGATAAACTCATCTTC.

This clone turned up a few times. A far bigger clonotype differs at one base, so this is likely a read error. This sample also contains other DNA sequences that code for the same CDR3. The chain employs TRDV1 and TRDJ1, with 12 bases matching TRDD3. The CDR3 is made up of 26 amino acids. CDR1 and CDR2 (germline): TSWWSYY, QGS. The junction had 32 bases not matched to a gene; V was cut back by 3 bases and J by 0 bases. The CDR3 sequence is CALGELSLAPGDWGILEGLHTDKLIF. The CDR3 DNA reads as TGTGCTCTTGGGGAGCTGAGTCTGGCCCCCGGGGACTGGGGGATACTCGAAGGATTACACACCGATAAACTCATCTTT.

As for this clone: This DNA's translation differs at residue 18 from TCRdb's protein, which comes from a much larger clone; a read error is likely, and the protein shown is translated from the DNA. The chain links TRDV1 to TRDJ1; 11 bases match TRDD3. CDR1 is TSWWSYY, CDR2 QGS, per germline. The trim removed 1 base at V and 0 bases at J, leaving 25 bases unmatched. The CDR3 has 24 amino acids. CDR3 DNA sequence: TGTGCTCTTGGGGAACGCCACCTACCCCAACTACGATGGGGGATACGCTTGAACACCGATAAACTCATCTTT. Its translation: CALGERHLPQLRWGIRLNTDKLIF.

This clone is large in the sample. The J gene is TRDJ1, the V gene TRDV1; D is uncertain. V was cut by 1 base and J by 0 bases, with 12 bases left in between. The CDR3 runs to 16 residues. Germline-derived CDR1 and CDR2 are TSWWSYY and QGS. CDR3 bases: TGTGCTCTTGGGGAACGCCCTCCGTTGTACACCGATAAACTCATCTTT. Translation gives CALGERPPLYTDKLIF.

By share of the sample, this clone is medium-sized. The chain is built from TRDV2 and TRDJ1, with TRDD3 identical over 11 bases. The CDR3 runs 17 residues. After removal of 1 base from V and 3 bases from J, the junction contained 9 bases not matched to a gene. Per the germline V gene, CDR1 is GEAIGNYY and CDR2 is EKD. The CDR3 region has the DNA TGTGCCTGTGACACACTGGGGGATATTCGGGCGGCCGATAAACTCATCTTT. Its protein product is CACDTLGDIRAADKLIF.

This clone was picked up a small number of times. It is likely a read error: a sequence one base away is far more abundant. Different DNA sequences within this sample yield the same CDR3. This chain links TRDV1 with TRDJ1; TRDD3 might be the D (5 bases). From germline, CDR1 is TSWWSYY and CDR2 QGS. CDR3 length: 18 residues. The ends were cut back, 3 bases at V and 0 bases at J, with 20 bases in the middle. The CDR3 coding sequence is TGTGCTCTTGGGGATAGTACCAAGGGCGGGGAGTACACCGATAAACTCATCTTT. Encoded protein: CALGDSTKGGEYTDKLIF.

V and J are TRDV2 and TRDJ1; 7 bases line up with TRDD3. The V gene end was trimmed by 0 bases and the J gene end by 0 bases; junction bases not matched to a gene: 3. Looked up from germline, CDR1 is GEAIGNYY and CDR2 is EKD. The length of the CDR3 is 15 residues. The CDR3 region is CACDTWGTHTDKLIF. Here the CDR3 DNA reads TGTGCCTGTGACACCTGGGGGACGCACACCGATAAACTCATCTTT.

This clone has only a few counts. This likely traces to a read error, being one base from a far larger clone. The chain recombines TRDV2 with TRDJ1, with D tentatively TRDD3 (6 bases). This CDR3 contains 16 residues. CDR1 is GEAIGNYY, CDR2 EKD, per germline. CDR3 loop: CACDTVGIKIPDKPIF. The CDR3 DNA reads TGTGCCTGTGACACCGTCGGGATAAAAATCCCCGATAAACCCATCTTT.

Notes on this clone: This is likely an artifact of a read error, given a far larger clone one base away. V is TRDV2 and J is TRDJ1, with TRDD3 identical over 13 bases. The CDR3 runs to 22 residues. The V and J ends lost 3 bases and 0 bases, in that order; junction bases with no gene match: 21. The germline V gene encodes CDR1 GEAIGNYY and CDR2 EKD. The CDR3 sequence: CACDQSYWGIRSTPPYTDKLIF. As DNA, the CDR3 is TGTGCCTGTGACCAATCGTACTGGGGGATACGTAGTACGCCACCGTACACCGATAAACTCATCTTT.